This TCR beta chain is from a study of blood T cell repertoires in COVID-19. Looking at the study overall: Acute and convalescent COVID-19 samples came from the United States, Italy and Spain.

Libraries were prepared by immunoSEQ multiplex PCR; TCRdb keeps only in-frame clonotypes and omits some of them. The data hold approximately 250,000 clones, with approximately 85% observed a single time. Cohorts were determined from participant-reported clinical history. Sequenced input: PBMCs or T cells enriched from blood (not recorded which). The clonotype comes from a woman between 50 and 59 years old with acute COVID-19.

The CDR3 coding sequence is TGTGCCAGCTACAGGGATGGGATGAACACTGAAGCTTTCTTT. Its translation: CASYRDGMNTEAFF. The chain combines TRBV2 with TRBJ1-1, with D perhaps matching TRBD1 (6 bases). Germline V gives CDR1 SNHLY, CDR2 FYNNEI. V lost 8 bases, J lost 0 bases, and 13 bases lay in between. The CDR3 runs to 14 residues.